The 23 T cell receptor beta chains below were found in one sample sequenced in a study of identical twins. Each CDR3 protein is one row after TCRdb ran MiXCR on the 5' RACE reads. The sample has approximately 670,000 distinct CDR3 sequences, roughly 6% seen once. The specimen was naive T cells sorted from blood. All receptors derive from a man between 18 and 35 years old in good health.

The chain links TRBV27 to TRBJ2-6; weak D call: TRBD2 (5 bases). Trimming cost V 6 bases and J 0 bases, with 21 bases left between them. CDR3 size: 19 residues. Germline lookup yields CDR1 MNHEY and CDR2 SMNVEV (reference sequence). CDR3 nucleotides: TGTGCCAGCAGCCACTCGAGCACACGACTAAACTCTGGGGCCAACGTCCTGACTTTC. Protein: CASSHSSTRLNSGANVLTF.

This clonotype was observed at least ten times. The chain employs TRBV5-8 and TRBJ2-7; no clear D gene. V shed 2 bases and J shed 3 bases, with 9 bases lying between them. This CDR3 has 13 residues. Germline values: CDR1 SGHTS, CDR2 YDEGEE. CDR3 region: CASSLIGIYEQYF. The CDR3 nucleotides are TGTGCCAGCAGCTTAATAGGTATCTACGAGCAGTACTTC.

This rearrangement joins TRBV11-2 to TRBJ2-7; TRBD2 agrees at 11 bases. With V trimmed by 3 bases and J by 3 bases, 19 bases remained unmatched. The germline CDR1 and CDR2 sequences are SGHAT and FQNNGV. The CDR3 spans 20 residues. The CDR3 DNA follows: TGTGCCAGCAGCTTTTTCCCATCCGAGACTAGCGGGGTCCCTGACTACGAGCAGTACGTC. Translation gives CASSFFPSETSGVPDYEQYV.

The CDR3 DNA reads as TGTGCCAGCAGTGACTCGAAACAGGGGGCAACTAATGAAAAACTGTTTTTT. Protein: CASSDSKQGATNEKLFF. This chain links TRBV6-4 with TRBJ1-4; 8 bases align to TRBD1. The CDR3 runs to 17 residues. The V gene's germline CDR1 is MRHNA and CDR2 SNTAGT. Trimming at V came to 0 bases and at J to 0 bases, leaving 3 bases not matched to a gene.

This clonotype was found many times. CDR3 residues: CASSLLGGSETDTQYF. The CDR3 nucleotides read TGTGCCAGCAGCCTTCTGGGCGGGAGTGAGACAGATACGCAGTATTTT. The chain joins TRBV11-1 to TRBJ2-3; 7 positions agree with TRBD2. Trimming took 5 bases from V and 3 from J; bases not matched to a gene: 11. CDR1 SGHAT and CDR2 FQDESV come from the germline V gene (reference sequence). The CDR3 is 16 amino acids.

This clonotype was seen many times. The CDR3 sequence is CSVVGDSPEQFF. CDR3 DNA sequence: TGCAGCGTTGTTGGGGACAGTCCTGAGCAGTTCTTC. The chain recombines TRBV29-1 with TRBJ2-1; 7 bases fit TRBD1. Germline loops: CDR1 SQVTM, CDR2 ANQGSEA. V lost 4 bases to trimming and J lost 9 bases; unmatched junction nucleotides: 6. The CDR3 spans 12 residues.

This sequence joins TRBV30 and TRBJ1-1; perhaps TRBD1 as D (6 bases). The CDR3 runs to 15 residues. In germline, CDR1 is GTSNPN, CDR2 SVGIG (reference sequence). The V and J ends lost 2 bases and 2 bases respectively, with 15 bases between them. The CDR3 sequence: CAWSKPGHRNTEAFF. The CDR3 nucleotides are TGTGCCTGGAGTAAACCGGGACACCGTAACACTGAAGCTTTCTTT.

The table lists this clonotype with many counts. V usage is TRBV7-2 and J usage is TRBJ2-7; D is undetermined. The germline V and J ends were trimmed by 3 bases and 6 bases, with 15 bases remaining between them. This CDR3 comprises 14 residues. Germline values: CDR1 SGHTA, CDR2 FQGNSA. This CDR3 is CASSLGTQSGEQYF. The CDR3 DNA sequence: TGTGCCAGCAGCTTGGGCACGCAATCGGGCGAGCAGTACTTC.

The chain recombines TRBV20-1 with TRBJ1-4; tentative D call: TRBD1 (5 bases). In germline, CDR1 is DFQATT, CDR2 SNEGSKA (reference sequence). Trimming left V 0 bases short and J 1 base short, with 18 bases between. The length of the CDR3 is 18 residues. The CDR3 sequence: CSARDIPGAWQTNEKLFF. The CDR3 DNA reads TGCAGTGCTAGAGATATCCCCGGGGCCTGGCAAACTAATGAAAAACTGTTTTTT.

This clonotype has at least ten counts. The J gene is TRBJ2-3, the V gene TRBV27; TRBD1 aligns across 8 bases. CDR3 length equals 12 residues. After removal of 2 bases from V and 9 bases from J, the junction contained 1 base not matched to a gene. CDR1 and CDR2 from the germline V gene are MNHEY and SMNVEV (reference sequence). CDR3 DNA sequence: TGTGCCAGCAGTTTACGACAGGGGACGCAGTATTTT. This gives the protein CASSLRQGTQYF.

At least ten counts were recorded for this clonotype. The V call is TRBV5-1, the J call TRBJ2-3, with D possibly matching TRBD1 (6 bases). Trimming pared 1 base from V and 5 bases from J, leaving 20 bases between. Germline loops: CDR1 SGHRS, CDR2 YFSETQ. The CDR3 runs 17 residues. The CDR3: CASSLFSRGDGGDTQYF. The CDR3, as DNA: TGCGCCAGCAGCTTGTTTTCCAGGGGAGACGGCGGAGATACGCAGTATTTT.

The chain is built from TRBV28 and TRBJ2-1; 13 bases align to TRBD2. Germline CDR1 reads MDHEN; CDR2 reads SYDVKM. V dropped 10 bases and J dropped 7; count of bases not matched to a gene: 7. There are 14 residues in the CDR3. CDR3 sequence reads: CATRTSGRWNEQFF. The CDR3 bases are TGTGCCACTCGGACTAGCGGGAGATGGAATGAGCAGTTCTTC. Drawing the rest from reference TRBV28 and TRBJ2-1, the complete variable domain is DVKVTQSSRYLVKRTGEKVFLECVQDMDHENMFWYRQDPGLGLRLIYFSYDVKMKEKGDIPEGYSVSREKKERFSLILESASTNQTSMYLCATRTSGRWNEQFFGPGTRLTVL.

This clonotype was observed many times. The CDR3 nucleotides are TGCAGTGCTAGAGAGGGGGGGGGTCGGGACATTCAGTACTTC. Translation gives CSAREGGGRDIQYF. The chain is built from TRBV20-1 and TRBJ2-4, with TRBD2 matching 7 bases. This CDR3 comprises 14 residues. The germline V gene encodes CDR1 DFQATT and CDR2 SNEGSKA (reference sequence). With V trimmed by 0 bases and J by 8 bases, 7 bases remained unmatched.

This clonotype was seen at least ten times. V usage is TRBV29-1 and J usage is TRBJ1-5; 8 nucleotides match TRBD1. J gave up 5 bases and V 6 bases, and 6 bases lay outside the gene matches. This CDR3 is 13 amino acids long. From germline, CDR1 is SQVTM and CDR2 ANQGSEA. The CDR3 DNA reads TGCAGCGTACAGGACAGGGATGATCAGCCCCAGCATTTT. Translating gives CSVQDRDDQPQHF.

This clonotype was counted ten times or more. The chain recombines TRBV6-2 or TRBV6-3 with TRBJ1-5; D unclear. The CDR3 has 16 residues. Trimming took off 6 bases at V and 11 bases at J, with 26 bases between the two ends. CDR1 and CDR2 from the germline V gene are MNHEY and SVGEGT. The chain's CDR3 is CASRSGLTATRGTQHF. DNA for the CDR3: TGTGCCAGCAGATCGGGGTTAACAGCGACGAGAGGGACCCAGCATTTT.

A few counts support this clonotype. The rearrangement uses TRBV6-2 or TRBV6-3 and TRBJ2-1, with a tentative D call TRBD1 (5 bases). CDR1 and CDR2 from the germline V gene are MNHEY and SVGEGT. The V gene lost 2 bases and the J gene lost 7 bases, with 12 bases spanning the gap. The CDR3 covers 14 residues. DNA of the CDR3: TGTGCCAGCAGTTACGACCCACACAGGAATGAGCAGTTCTTC. It codes for CASSYDPHRNEQFF.

This clonotype was recorded many times. The chain couples TRBV11-2 to TRBJ2-7; TRBD2 might be the D (6 bases). V dropped 6 bases and J dropped 1 base, with 10 bases sitting between them. The germline gives CDR1 SGHAT, CDR2 FQNNGV. The length of the CDR3 is 13 residues. Here the CDR3 reads CASRMTRSYEQYF. Written as DNA, the CDR3 is TGTGCCAGCAGGATGACTAGATCCTACGAGCAGTACTTC.

Ten or more counts support this clonotype. CDR3 DNA: TGCAGTGCTAAGGGACAGGTTAGCACAGATACGCAGTATTTT. Its translation: CSAKGQVSTDTQYF. The rearrangement uses TRBV20-1 and TRBJ2-3; 8 bases match TRBD1. The germline V gene has CDR1 DFQATT and CDR2 SNEGSKA (reference sequence). This CDR3 has 14 residues. V shed 4 bases, J shed 0 bases, and the junction held 3 bases outside the gene matches.

This clonotype was observed at least ten times. This chain joins TRBV5-1 and TRBJ2-1, with no clear D. The CDR3 is 15 amino acids. Trimming removed 4 bases at V and 2 bases at J, with 13 bases between. Germline V gives CDR1 SGHRS, CDR2 YFSETQ. CDR3 in DNA: TGCGCCAGCAGCACTCATAACGGCACCTACAATGAGCAGTTCTTC. It encodes CASSTHNGTYNEQFF.

This clonotype was recorded a few times. The rearrangement uses TRBV7-9 and TRBJ2-7; tentative D call: TRBD1 (6 bases). CDR1 and CDR2 from the germline V gene are SEHNR and FQNEAQ (reference sequence). This CDR3 spans 11 amino acids. V was cut by 5 bases and J by 7 bases, with 9 bases left in between. The CDR3 DNA reads as TGTGCCAGCAGCCCCGGACAGGAGCAGTACTTC. Translating gives CASSPGQEQYF.

This clonotype appeared many times. The chain couples TRBV5-1 to TRBJ2-5; D is perhaps TRBD2 (5 bases). V was pared by 0 bases and J by 5 bases, with 11 bases between. Germline CDR1 SGHRS, CDR2 YFSETQ. The CDR3 sequence is 14 residues long. The CDR3, as DNA: TGCGCCAGCAGCTTGGACACTAGTCGGGAGACCCAGTACTTC. This encodes CASSLDTSRETQYF.

This clonotype was detected ten times or more. The rearrangement links TRBV20-1 to TRBJ2-4, with unresolved D. CDR1 is DFQATT, CDR2 SNEGSKA, per germline (reference sequence). The CDR3 is made up of 14 amino acids. Between the trimmed V and J ends, which lost 5 bases and 2 bases, there was a span of 13 bases. The CDR3, as DNA: TGCAGTGCTCCGCCGACTCAGACCAAAAACATTCAGTACTTC. Translation gives CSAPPTQTKNIQYF.

This clonotype was counted between two and nine times. V usage is TRBV7-9 and J usage is TRBJ1-5; D call uncertain. The CDR3 runs to 12 residues. Trimming cost V 7 bases and J 4 bases, with 8 bases left between them. Germline values: CDR1 SEHNR, CDR2 FQNEAQ (reference sequence). The CDR3 nucleotides are TGTGCCAGCACGGTGGGAAATCAGCCCCAGCATTTT. Translation gives CASTVGNQPQHF.